The following is a TCR beta chain sequence with its context. What it recognizes is unknown. The entry originates in a study of T cells in narcolepsy. About the study: Donors had narcolepsy type 1 or type 2, or were healthy controls.

TCRdb's copy holds only in-frame clones and misses some; the assay was immunoSEQ multiplex PCR. The sample carries about 24,000 clones, 85% recorded once. The CDR3 covers 15 residues. CDR1 and CDR2 from the germline V gene are LNHDA and SQIVND (reference sequence). Trimming at V came to 6 bases and at J to 7 bases, leaving 13 bases not matched to a gene. Broader study findings: HCRT-specific and TRIB2-specific autoreactive clonotypes appeared among same-patient CSF and blood CD4+ clonotypes. Healthy controls reportedly lacked the autoreactive clonotypes serially found in patients' blood.

This rearrangement joins TRBV19 to TRBJ1-2, with 8 bases lining up with TRBD1. This clonotype was obtained from a human donor with narcolepsy. What was sequenced was CD45RA- memory CD4+ T cells from PBMCs. DNA for the CDR3: TGTGCCAGTAGCCCGGGCCCAGACAGGGGAAGTGGCTACACCTTC. This translates into CASSPGPDRGSGYTF.